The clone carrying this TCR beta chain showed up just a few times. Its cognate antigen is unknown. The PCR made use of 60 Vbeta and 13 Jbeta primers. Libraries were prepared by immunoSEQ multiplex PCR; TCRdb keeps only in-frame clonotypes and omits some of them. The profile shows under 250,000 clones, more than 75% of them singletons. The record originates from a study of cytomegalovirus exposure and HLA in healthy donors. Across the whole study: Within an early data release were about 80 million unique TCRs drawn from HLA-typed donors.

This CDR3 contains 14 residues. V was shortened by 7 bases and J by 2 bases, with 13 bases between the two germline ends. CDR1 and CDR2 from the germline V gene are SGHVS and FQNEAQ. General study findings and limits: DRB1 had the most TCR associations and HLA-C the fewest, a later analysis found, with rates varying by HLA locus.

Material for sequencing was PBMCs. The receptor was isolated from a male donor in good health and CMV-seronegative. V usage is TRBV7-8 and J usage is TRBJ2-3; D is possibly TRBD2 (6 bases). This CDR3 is CASNLEGYTDTQYF. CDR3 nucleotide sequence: TGTGCCAGCAACCTGGAGGGGTACACAGATACGCAGTATTTT.